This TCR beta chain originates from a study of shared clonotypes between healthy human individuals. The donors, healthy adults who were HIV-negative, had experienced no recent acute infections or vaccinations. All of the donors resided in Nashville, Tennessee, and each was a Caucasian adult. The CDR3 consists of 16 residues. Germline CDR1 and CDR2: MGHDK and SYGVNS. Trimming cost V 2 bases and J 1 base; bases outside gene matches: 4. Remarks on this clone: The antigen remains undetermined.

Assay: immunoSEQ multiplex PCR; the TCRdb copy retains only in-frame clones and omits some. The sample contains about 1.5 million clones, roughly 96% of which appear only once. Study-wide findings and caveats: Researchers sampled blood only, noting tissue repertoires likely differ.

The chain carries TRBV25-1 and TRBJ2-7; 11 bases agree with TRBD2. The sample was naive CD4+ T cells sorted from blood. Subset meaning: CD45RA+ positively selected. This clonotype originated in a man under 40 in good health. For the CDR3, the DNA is TGTGCCAGCAGTGAACTAGCGGGAGGTGGGTCCTACGAGCAGTACTTC. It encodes CASSELAGGGSYEQYF.